The TCR beta chain described here comes from a study of STAT5B mutations in CD4+ large granular lymphocyte leukemia. The V and J ends lost 6 bases and 1 base respectively, with 16 bases between them. The CDR3 consists of 15 residues. Germline lookup yields CDR1 SQVTM and CDR2 ANQGSEA. Sequenced by immunoSEQ multiplex PCR; TCRdb stores in-frame clones only, minus some. The sample has 45,000 to 50,000 clones; 80% to 85% are singletons. The sequenced material came from CD4+ T cells from blood buffy coats. The receptor's source is a human donor in good health. The chain carries TRBV29-1 and TRBJ2-4; D possibly uses TRBD1 or TRBD2 (5 bases each). As DNA, the CDR3 is TGCAGCGTGGTACTCGGGGCTAGGGCCAAAAACATTCAGTACTTC. This codes for CSVVLGARAKNIQYF.